This entry lists 16 T cell receptor beta chains sequenced from one sample in a study of blood T cells in healthy people across ages. Primed by a sample-barcoded 5' primer and a J-beta primer mix, a second PCR proceeded for about 7 to 12 cycles. Each CDR3 protein gets one entry after TCRdb re-called the 5' RACE reads with MiXCR. The sample includes approximately 810,000 distinct CDR3 sequences, about 28% seen only once; the top ten take around 15%. Sequencing input: blood. These receptors all stem from a woman over 75 in good health.

The J gene is TRBJ1-2, the V gene TRBV20-1, with TRBD1 matching 7 bases. Germline V gene lookup returns CDR1 DFQATT and CDR2 SNEGSKA (reference sequence). Germline trimming cut 4 bases from V and 4 bases from J; bases unmatched to any gene: 12. The CDR3 is 15 residues long. CDR3 nucleotide sequence: TGCAGTGCTAACGTAAACCGACAGGGACGCTATGGCTACACCTTC. This encodes CSANVNRQGRYGYTF.

This clonotype has at least ten counts. The chain is built from TRBV7-2 and TRBJ2-7; 13 nucleotides match TRBD2. The ends lost 5 bases at V and 7 bases at J; junction bases unmatched: 11. CDR3 length equals 16 residues. Germline values: CDR1 SGHTA, CDR2 FQGNSA. This CDR3 reads CASSTRTSGGWWEQYF. CDR3 coding DNA: TGTGCCAGCAGCACCCGGACTAGCGGGGGATGGTGGGAGCAGTACTTC.

This chain connects TRBV5-1 to TRBJ1-6, with TRBD1 as a possible D gene (5 bases). CDR1 is SGHRS, CDR2 YFSETQ, per germline. Between the trimmed V and J ends, which lost 4 bases and 8 bases, there was a span of 10 bases. The CDR3 has 13 residues. The CDR3 loop is CASSHGTDSPLHF. The CDR3 DNA sequence: TGCGCCAGCAGCCACGGGACGGATTCACCCCTCCACTTT.

The chain couples TRBV10-3 to TRBJ1-1; D remains unclear. Germline CDR1 is ENHRY and CDR2 is SYGVKD. The CDR3 spans 11 residues. V lost 6 bases and J 7 bases, leaving 9 bases between the germline ends. CDR3 residues: CAISESNEAFF. The CDR3, as DNA: TGTGCCATCAGCGAATCTAATGAAGCTTTCTTT.

This chain connects TRBV15 to TRBJ2-2; D is undetermined. This CDR3 has 15 amino acids. Between the trimmed V and J ends, which lost 0 bases and 6 bases, there was a span of 11 bases. From germline, CDR1 is LNHNV and CDR2 YYDKDF (reference sequence). In nucleotides, the CDR3 is TGTGCCACCAGCAGAGATGGCAGACTTGCCGGGGAGCTGTTTTTT. It is translated as CATSRDGRLAGELFF.

V usage is TRBV9 and J usage is TRBJ1-5; D is undetermined. Germline CDR1 SGDLS, CDR2 YYNGEE. The CDR3 consists of 14 residues. V shed 3 bases and J shed 0 bases, with 7 bases lying between them. The CDR3 coding sequence is TGTGCCAGCAGCGACAGCTTTAGCAATCAGCCCCAGCATTTT. This gives the protein CASSDSFSNQPQHF.

This clonotype was detected ten times or more. The rearrangement joins TRBV29-1 to TRBJ2-1; 8 bases agree with TRBD2. Germline CDR1 and CDR2: SQVTM and ANQGSEA. Germline trimming cut 8 bases from V and 6 bases from J; bases unmatched to any gene: 6. The CDR3 runs to 12 residues. CDR3 nucleotide sequence: TGCAGCACATCGGGGGGGGGCAATGAGCAGTTCTTC. Amino acids: CSTSGGGNEQFF.

This clonotype has at least ten counts. The rearrangement uses TRBV7-2 and TRBJ1-5; D remains unclear. The germline CDR1 and CDR2 sequences are SGHTA and FQGNSA. The ends were cut back, 1 base at V and 7 bases at J, with 11 bases in the middle. CDR3 length: 14 amino acids. For the CDR3, the DNA is TGTGCCAGCAGCTTAGTACAGAAAGGGCAGCCCCAGCATTTT. Protein product: CASSLVQKGQPQHF.

The sample holds a few counts of this clonotype. This chain links TRBV7-9 with TRBJ1-6; D is unclear. Germline assignment: CDR1 SEHNR and CDR2 FQNEAQ (reference sequence). This CDR3 has 15 residues. With 4 bases removed from V and 7 bases from J, the gap between germline ends came to 14 bases. CDR3: CASSSIGRTNSPLHF. The CDR3 nucleotides are TGTGCCAGCAGCTCCATTGGACGGACGAATTCACCCCTCCACTTT.

This rearrangement joins TRBV4-3 to TRBJ2-1; a weak D match, TRBD1 (6 bases). Germline V gene sequence: CDR1 LGHNA, CDR2 YSLEER. The CDR3 runs 16 residues. The ends were cut back, 1 base at V and 0 bases at J, with 10 bases in the middle. The CDR3 bases are TGCGCCAGCAGCCAAGCGGCCAGGGGCTCCTACAATGAGCAGTTCTTC. Its translation is CASSQAARGSYNEQFF.

Only a few counts were recorded for this clonotype. The chain uses TRBV15 and TRBJ1-1; TRBD1 matches at 8 bases. After removal of 1 base from V and 5 bases from J, the junction contained 6 bases not matched to a gene. The CDR3 has 15 residues. Germline CDR1 is LNHNV and CDR2 is YYDKDF (reference sequence). The DNA of the CDR3 is TGTGCCACCAGCAGAGGCAGGGGGCATGGGACTGAAGCTTTCTTT. This translates into CATSRGRGHGTEAFF.

The CDR3 DNA sequence: TGCAGTACGATTACAGGGGCAAATCAGCCCCAGCATTTT. Translation: CSTITGANQPQHF. The V gene is TRBV20-1, the J gene TRBJ1-5, with 7 bases aligning to TRBD1. The germline CDR1 and CDR2 sequences are DFQATT and SNEGSKA (reference sequence). The CDR3 has 13 residues. Trimming cost V 8 bases and J 4 bases; bases outside gene matches: 8.

This clonotype was detected many times. The chain couples TRBV20-1 to TRBJ1-2; D is unclear. The CDR3 spans 11 residues. The germline gives CDR1 DFQATT, CDR2 SNEGSKA (reference sequence). Deletions cut 7 bases from V and 4 bases from J, with 10 bases between. The CDR3 region is CSVLHLYGYTF. The CDR3 DNA reads as TGCAGTGTTCTACACCTCTATGGCTACACCTTC.

As for this clonotype: This clone may be a read error of a much larger clone one base away. This rearrangement joins TRBV29-1 to TRBJ2-5, with D unresolved. Germline V gene sequence: CDR1 SQVTM, CDR2 ANQGSEA. This CDR3 has 14 residues. This chain's CDR3 is CSVEDSWRQEAQYF. The CDR3 DNA is TGCAGCGTTGAAGATAGCTGGCGGCAAGAGGCCCAGTACTTC.

To note about this clonotype: This clone may be a read error of a much larger clone one base away. The chain is built from TRBV12-3 or TRBV12-4 and TRBJ2-1; either TRBD1 or TRBD2 may fit D (5 bases each). This CDR3 contains 14 residues. Trimming removed 2 bases from V and 10 bases from J, with 15 bases in between. CDR3 residues: CASSLSSLRDEQFF. The DNA of the CDR3 is TGTGCCAGCAGTTTATCCTCTCTCAGGGACGAGCAGTTCTTC.

This clonotype was detected only a few times. This chain connects TRBV11-2 to TRBJ2-1; TRBD1 agrees at 10 bases. V shed 4 bases, J shed 8 bases, and the junction held 2 bases outside the gene matches. This CDR3 is built from 13 residues. CDR1 and CDR2 from the germline V gene are SGHAT and FQNNGV. The CDR3 DNA reads TGTGCCAGCAGCTCAGACAGGGGGCATGAGCAGTTCTTC. This gives the protein CASSSDRGHEQFF. The entire variable domain, with the rest obtained from reference TRBV11-2 and TRBJ2-1, is as follows: EAGVAQSPRYKIIEKRQSVAFWCNPISGHATLYWYQQILGQGPKLLIQFQNNGVVDDSQLPKDRFSAERLKGVDSTLKIQPAKLEDSAVYLCASSSDRGHEQFFGPGTRLTVL.